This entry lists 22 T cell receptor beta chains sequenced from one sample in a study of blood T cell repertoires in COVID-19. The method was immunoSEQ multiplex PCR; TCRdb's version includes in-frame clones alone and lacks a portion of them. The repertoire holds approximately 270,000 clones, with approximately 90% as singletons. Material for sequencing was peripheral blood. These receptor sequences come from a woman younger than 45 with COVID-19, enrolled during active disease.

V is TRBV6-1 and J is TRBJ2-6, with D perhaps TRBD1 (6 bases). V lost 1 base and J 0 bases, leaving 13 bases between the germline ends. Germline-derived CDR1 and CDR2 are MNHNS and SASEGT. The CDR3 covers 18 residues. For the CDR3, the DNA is TGTGCCAGCAGTGAAGAAGACGGACAGCCCTCTGGGGCCAACGTCCTGACTTTC. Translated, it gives CASSEEDGQPSGANVLTF.

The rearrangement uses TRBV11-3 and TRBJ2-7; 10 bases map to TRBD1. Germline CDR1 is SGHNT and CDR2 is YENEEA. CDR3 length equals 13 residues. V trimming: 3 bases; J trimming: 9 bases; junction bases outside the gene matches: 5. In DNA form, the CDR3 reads TGTGCCAGCAGCTTGGGACAGGGGAAGTTGCAGTACTTC. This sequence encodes CASSLGQGKLQYF.

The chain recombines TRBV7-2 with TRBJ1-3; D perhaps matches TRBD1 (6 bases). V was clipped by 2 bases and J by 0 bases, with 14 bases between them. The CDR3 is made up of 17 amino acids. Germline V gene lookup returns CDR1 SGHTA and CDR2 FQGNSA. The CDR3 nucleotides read TGTGCCAGCAGCTTATTTCTAACAGGGCCCTCTGGAAACACCATATATTTT. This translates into CASSLFLTGPSGNTIYF.

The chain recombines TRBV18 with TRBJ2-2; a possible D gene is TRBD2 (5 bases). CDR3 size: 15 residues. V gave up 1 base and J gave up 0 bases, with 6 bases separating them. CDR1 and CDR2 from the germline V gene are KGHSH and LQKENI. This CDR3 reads CASSPQGANTGELFF. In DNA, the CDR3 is TGTGCCAGCTCACCACAGGGAGCGAACACCGGGGAGCTGTTTTTT.

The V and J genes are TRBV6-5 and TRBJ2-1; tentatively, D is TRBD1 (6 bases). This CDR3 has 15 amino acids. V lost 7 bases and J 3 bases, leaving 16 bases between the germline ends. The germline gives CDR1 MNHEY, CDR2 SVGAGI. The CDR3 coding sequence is TGTGCCAGCACCCCTCCCAGGGGTGGCTACAATGAGCAGTTCTTC. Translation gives CASTPPRGGYNEQFF.

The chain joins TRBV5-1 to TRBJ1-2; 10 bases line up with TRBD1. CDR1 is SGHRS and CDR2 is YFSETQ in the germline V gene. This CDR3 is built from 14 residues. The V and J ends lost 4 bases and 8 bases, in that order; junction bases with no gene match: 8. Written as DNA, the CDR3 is TGCGCCAGCAGCCCCGGGACAGGGGAGGTGGGCTACACCTTC. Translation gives CASSPGTGEVGYTF.

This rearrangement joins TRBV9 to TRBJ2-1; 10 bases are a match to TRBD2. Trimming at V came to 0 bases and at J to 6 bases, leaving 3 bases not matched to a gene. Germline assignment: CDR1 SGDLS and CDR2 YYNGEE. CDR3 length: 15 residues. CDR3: CASSVGLAGGNEQFF. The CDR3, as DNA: TGTGCCAGCAGCGTAGGGTTAGCGGGAGGCAATGAGCAGTTCTTC.

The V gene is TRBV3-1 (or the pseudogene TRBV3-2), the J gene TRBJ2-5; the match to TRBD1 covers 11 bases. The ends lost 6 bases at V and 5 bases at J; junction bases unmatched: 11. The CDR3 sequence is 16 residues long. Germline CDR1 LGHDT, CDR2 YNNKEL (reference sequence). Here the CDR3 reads CASSGWDRGESETQYF. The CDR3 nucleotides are TGTGCCAGCAGTGGCTGGGACAGGGGGGAGTCGGAGACCCAGTACTTC.

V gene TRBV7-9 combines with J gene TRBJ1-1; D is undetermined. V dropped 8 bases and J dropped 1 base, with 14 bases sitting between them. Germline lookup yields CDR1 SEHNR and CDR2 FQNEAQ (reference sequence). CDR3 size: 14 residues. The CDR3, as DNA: TGTGCCAGCCAACGAATAGAGAAGAACACTGAAGCTTTCTTT. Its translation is CASQRIEKNTEAFF.

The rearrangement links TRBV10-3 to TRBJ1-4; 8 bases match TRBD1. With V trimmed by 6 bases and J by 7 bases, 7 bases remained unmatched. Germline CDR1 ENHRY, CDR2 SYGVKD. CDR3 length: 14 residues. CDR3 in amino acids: CAISVTGEGEKLFF. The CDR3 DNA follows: TGTGCCATCAGCGTGACAGGGGAGGGTGAAAAACTGTTTTTT.

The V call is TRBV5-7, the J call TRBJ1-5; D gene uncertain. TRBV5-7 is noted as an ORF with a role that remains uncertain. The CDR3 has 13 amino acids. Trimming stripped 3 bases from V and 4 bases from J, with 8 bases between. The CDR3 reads CASSSVRNQPQHF. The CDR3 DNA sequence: TGTGCCAGCAGCTCGGTACGGAATCAGCCCCAGCATTTT.

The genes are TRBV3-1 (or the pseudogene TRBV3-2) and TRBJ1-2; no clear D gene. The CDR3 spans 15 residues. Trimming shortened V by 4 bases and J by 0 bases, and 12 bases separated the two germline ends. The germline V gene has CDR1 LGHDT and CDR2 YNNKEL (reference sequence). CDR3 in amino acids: CASSPPKHPNYGYTF. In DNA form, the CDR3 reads TGTGCCAGCAGCCCACCGAAGCATCCTAACTATGGCTACACCTTC.

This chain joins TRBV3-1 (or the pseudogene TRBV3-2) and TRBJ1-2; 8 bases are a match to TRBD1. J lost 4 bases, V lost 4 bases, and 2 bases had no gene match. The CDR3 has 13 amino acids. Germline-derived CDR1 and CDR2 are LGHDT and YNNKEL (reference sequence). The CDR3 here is CASSPGTGYGYTF. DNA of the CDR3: TGTGCCAGCAGCCCTGGGACAGGCTATGGCTACACCTTC.

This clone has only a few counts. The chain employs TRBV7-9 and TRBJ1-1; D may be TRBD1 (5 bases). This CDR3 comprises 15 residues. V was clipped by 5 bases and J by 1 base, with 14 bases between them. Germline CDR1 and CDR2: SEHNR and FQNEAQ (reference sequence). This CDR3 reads CASSPLGRENTEAFF. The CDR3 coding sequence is TGTGCCAGCAGCCCTCTAGGCAGGGAGAACACTGAAGCTTTCTTT.

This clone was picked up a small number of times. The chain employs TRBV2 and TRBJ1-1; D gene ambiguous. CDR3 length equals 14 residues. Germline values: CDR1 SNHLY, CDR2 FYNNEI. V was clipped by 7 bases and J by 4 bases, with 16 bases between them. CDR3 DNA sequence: TGTGCCAGCACACCCCGGGGATTGTCCACTGAAGCTTTCTTT. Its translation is CASTPRGLSTEAFF. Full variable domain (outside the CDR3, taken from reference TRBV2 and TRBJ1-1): EPEVTQTPSHQVTQMGQEVILRCVPISNHLYFYWYRQILGQKVEFLVSFYNNEISEKSEIFDDQFSVERPDGSNFTLKIRSTKLEDSAMYFCASTPRGLSTEAFFGQGTRLTVV.

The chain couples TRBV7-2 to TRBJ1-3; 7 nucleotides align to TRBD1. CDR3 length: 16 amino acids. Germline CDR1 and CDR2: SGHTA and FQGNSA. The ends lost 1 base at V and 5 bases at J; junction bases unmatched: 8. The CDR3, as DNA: TGTGCCAGCAGCTTAGGTCAGGGGGGTCTTCGAAACACCATATATTTT. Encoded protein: CASSLGQGGLRNTIYF.

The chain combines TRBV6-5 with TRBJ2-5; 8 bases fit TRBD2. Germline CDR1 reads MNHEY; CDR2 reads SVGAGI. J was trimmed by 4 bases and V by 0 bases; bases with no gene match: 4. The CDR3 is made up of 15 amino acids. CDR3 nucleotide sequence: TGTGCCAGCAGTTACTCGGCGGGAGGCGGAGAGACCCAGTACTTC. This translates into CASSYSAGGGETQYF.

CDR3 protein: CAIRGTGGAGGNTIYF. Written as DNA, the CDR3 is TGTGCCATCAGGGGGACAGGGGGCGCGGGTGGAAACACCATATATTTT. The V and J genes are TRBV10-3 and TRBJ1-3; 12 positions agree with TRBD1. Germline CDR1 reads ENHRY; CDR2 reads SYGVKD. V lost 6 bases, J lost 3 bases, and 6 bases stayed unmatched. The CDR3 loop spans 16 amino acids.

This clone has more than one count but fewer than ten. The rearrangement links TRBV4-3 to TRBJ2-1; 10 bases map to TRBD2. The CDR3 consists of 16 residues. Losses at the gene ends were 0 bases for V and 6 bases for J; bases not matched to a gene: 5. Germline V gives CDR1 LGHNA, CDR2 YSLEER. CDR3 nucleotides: TGCGCCAGCAGCCAAGATCCGAGCGGGGGGGCCAATGAGCAGTTCTTC. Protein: CASSQDPSGGANEQFF.

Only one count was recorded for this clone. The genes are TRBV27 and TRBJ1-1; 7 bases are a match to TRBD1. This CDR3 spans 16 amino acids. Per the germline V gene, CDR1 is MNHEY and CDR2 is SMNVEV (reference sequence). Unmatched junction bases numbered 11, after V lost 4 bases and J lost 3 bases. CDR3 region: CASSWDGQASYTEAFF. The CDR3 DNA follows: TGTGCCAGCAGTTGGGACGGACAGGCCTCTTACACTGAAGCTTTCTTT.

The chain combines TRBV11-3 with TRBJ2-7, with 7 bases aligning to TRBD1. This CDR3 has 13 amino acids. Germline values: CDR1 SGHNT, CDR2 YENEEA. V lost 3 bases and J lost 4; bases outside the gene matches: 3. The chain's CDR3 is CASSFGQEYEQYV. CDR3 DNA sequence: TGTGCCAGCAGCTTTGGACAGGAATACGAGCAGTACGTC.

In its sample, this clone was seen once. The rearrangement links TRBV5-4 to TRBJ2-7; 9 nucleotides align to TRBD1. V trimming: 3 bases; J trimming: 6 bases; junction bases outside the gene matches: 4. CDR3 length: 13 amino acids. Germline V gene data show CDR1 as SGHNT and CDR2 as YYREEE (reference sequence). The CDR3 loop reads CASSWDRDPEQYV. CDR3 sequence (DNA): TGTGCCAGCAGCTGGGACAGGGACCCCGAGCAGTACGTC.